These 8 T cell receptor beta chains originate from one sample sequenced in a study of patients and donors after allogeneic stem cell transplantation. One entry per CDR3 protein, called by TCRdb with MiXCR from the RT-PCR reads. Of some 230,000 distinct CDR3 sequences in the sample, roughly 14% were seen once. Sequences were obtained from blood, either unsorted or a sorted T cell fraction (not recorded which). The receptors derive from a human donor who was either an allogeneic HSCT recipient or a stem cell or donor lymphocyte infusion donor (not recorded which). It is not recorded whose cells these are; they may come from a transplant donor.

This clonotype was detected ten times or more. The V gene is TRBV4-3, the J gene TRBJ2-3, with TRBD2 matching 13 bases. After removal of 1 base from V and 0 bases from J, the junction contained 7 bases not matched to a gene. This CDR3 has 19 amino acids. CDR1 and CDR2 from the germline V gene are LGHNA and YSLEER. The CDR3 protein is CASSQAGLAGSSSTDTQYF. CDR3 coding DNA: TGCGCCAGCAGCCAAGCGGGACTAGCGGGGTCATCTAGCACAGATACGCAGTATTTT.

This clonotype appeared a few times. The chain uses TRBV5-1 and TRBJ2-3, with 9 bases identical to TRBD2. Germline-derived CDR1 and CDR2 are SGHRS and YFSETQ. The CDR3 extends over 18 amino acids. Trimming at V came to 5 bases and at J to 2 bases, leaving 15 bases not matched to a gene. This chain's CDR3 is CASSSASTSGGFTDTQYF. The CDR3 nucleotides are TGCGCCAGCAGTTCCGCATCTACCAGCGGGGGGTTCACAGATACGCAGTATTTT.

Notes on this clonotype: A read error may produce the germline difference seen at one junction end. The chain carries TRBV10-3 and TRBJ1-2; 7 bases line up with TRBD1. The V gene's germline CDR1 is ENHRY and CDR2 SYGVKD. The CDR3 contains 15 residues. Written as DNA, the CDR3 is TGTGCCACCAGTCCACGACAGGGAGTGGGCTATGGCTACACCTTC. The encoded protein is CATSPRQGVGYGYTF.

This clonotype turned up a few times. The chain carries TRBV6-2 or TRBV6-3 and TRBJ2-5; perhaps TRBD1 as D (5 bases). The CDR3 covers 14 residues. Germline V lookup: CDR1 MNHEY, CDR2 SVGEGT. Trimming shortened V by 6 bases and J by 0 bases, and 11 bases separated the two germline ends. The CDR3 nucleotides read TGTGCCAGCAGCCGAGGACAAAACCAAGAGACCCAGTACTTC. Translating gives CASSRGQNQETQYF.

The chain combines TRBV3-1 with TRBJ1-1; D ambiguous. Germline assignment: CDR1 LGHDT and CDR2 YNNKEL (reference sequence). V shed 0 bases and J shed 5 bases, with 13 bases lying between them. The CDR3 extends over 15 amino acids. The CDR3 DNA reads TGTGCCAGCAGCCAAGATAGCAGGAGTCGGACTGAAGCTTTCTTT. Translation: CASSQDSRSRTEAFF.

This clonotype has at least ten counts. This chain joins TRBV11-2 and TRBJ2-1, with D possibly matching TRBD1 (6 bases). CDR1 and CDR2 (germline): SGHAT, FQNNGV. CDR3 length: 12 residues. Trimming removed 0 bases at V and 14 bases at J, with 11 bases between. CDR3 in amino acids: CASSLERGIEFF. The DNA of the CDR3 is TGTGCCAGCAGCTTAGAGAGGGGGATCGAGTTCTTC.

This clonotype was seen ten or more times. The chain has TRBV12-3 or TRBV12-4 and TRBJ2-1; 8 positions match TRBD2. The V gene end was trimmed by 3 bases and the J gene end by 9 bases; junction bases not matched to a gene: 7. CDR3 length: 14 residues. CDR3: CASSFSAGDTEQFF. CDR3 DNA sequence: TGTGCCAGCAGTTTCTCAGCGGGGGACACTGAGCAGTTCTTC.

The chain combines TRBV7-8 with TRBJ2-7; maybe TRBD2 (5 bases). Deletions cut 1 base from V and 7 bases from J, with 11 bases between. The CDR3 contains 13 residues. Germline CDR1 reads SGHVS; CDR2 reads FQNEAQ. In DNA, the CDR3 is TGTGCCAGCAGCTTAGAGTGGACTCCGGAGCAGTACTTC. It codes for CASSLEWTPEQYF.